This note documents a single T cell receptor (beta chain) sequence. These data belong to a study of T cell responses to AZD1222 COVID-19 vaccine. Measured with immunoSEQ multiplex PCR; TCRdb has only the in-frame clones, and not every one. The sample holds fewer than 120,000 clones; around 85% are singletons and the top ten take 4% to 5%. CDR3 length: 15 amino acids. CDR1 and CDR2 from the germline V gene are MDHEN and SYDVKM. V was pared by 3 bases and J by 0 bases, with 11 bases between. The clonotype was recovered from an adult in good health. Source: peripheral blood, taken on day 0 of AZD1222 vaccination. The chain recombines TRBV28 with TRBJ1-1; D unresolved. For the CDR3, the DNA is TGTGCCAGCAGTTTCGGTGGCTCATTGAACACTGAAGCTTTCTTT. Encoded protein: CASSFGGSLNTEAFF.